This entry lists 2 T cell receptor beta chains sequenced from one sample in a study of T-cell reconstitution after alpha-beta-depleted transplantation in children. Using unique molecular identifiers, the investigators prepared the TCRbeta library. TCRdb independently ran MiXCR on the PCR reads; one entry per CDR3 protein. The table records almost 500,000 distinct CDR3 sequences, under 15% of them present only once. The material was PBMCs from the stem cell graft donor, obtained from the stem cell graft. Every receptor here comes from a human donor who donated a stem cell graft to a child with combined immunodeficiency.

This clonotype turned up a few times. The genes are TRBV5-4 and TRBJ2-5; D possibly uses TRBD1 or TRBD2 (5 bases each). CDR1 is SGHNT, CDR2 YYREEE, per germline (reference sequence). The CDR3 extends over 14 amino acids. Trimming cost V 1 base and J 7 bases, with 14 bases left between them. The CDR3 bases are TGTGCCAGCAGCTTGCAGGGTCGGGATGGGACCCAGTACTTC. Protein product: CASSLQGRDGTQYF.

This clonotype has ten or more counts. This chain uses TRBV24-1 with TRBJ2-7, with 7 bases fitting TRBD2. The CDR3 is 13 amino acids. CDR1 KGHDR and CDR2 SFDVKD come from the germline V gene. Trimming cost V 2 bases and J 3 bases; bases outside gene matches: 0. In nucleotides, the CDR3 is TGTGCCACCAGTGATTCTAGCGGCTACGAGCAGTACTTC. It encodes CATSDSSGYEQYF.